This T cell receptor beta chain derives from a study of graft-versus-host responses after intestinal transplantation. In the case of this clone: The antigen remains undetermined.

Notes on the study in general: GvH clones turned up in recipient marrow; some had shown up first in ileum or blood. Within allografts, high graft-versus-host to host-versus-graft clonal ratios were seen among patients with graft-donor T cell macrochimerism. Circulating GvH clone levels at their peak were associated with HvG declines (early post-transplant).

CDR1 and CDR2 (germline): MGHDK, SYGVNS. V shed 3 bases and J 4 bases; nucleotides not matched to a gene: 7. This CDR3 spans 16 amino acids. Here immunoSEQ multiplex PCR was the method, and the copy in TCRdb shows in-frame clones only, minus some. The table shows 23,000 or so clones, with approximately 90% occurring only once. This sequence joins TRBV25-1 and TRBJ2-5; TRBD2 agrees at 11 bases. The receptor's source is a human patient who received an intestinal transplant, so some T cells may come from the graft donor. Specimen: PBMCs, collected approximately 38 days after intestinal transplant. This CDR3 reads CASSDRLAGLLETQYF. As DNA, the CDR3 is TGTGCCAGCAGTGACCGACTAGCGGGATTGCTAGAGACCCAGTACTTC.